This T cell receptor (beta chain) was documented in a study of blood T cells in healthy people across ages. This clonotype was seen many times. Antigen specificity is unknown. Points from the study as a whole: Leaving the PBMCs unsorted stopped any conclusive comparison of naive versus antigen-experienced cells. Greater diversity and more naive CD4+ cells were seen in long-lived donors than in aged donors.

Deletions cut 2 bases from V and 0 bases from J, with 7 bases between. Germline CDR1 and CDR2: SGHVS and FQNEAQ. The CDR3 sequence is 14 residues long. Next came a second PCR, run for about 7 to 11 cycles, which used a sample-barcoded 5' primer along with a J-beta primer mix. TCRdb redid the calling of the 5' RACE reads with MiXCR, one entry per CDR3 protein. The top ten hold roughly 10% of the sample, which has about 1.6 million distinct CDR3 sequences, roughly 32% seen once. Specimen: blood. This TCR derives from a woman aged 25 to 39 in good health. This chain connects TRBV7-8 to TRBJ1-2, with unresolved D. CDR3: CASSLYGSNYGYTF. The CDR3 DNA reads as TGTGCCAGCAGCTTATACGGCTCTAACTATGGCTACACCTTC.